These 28 T cell receptor beta chains were sequenced from one sample in a study of cytomegalovirus exposure and HLA in healthy donors. The PCR had 60 Vbeta and 13 Jbeta primers. Data came from immunoSEQ multiplex PCR; TCRdb stores just in-frame clones and leaves some out. The sample carries more than 85,000 clones, 75% recorded once. The sequenced sample was PBMCs. Receptors originate from a male donor in good health and CMV-seropositive.

This clone showed up just a few times. The chain has TRBV6-1 and TRBJ1-5; TRBD1 is a possible D gene (5 bases). The CDR3 loop spans 15 amino acids. V lost 4 bases to trimming and J lost 3 bases, with 13 bases between them. Germline CDR1 and CDR2: MNHNS and SASEGT. In nucleotides, the CDR3 is TGTGCCAGCAGTGCTTTTGACAGAAACAATCAGCCCCAGCATTTT. It yields the protein CASSAFDRNNQPQHF.

The V gene is TRBV6-1, the J gene TRBJ1-3; D call uncertain. The CDR3 sequence is 14 residues long. The germline CDR1 and CDR2 sequences are MNHNS and SASEGT. V was pared by 4 bases and J by 4 bases, with 11 bases between. CDR3 coding DNA: TGTGCCAGCAGTGCCCCCAGGTACGGAAACACCATATATTTT. Amino acids: CASSAPRYGNTIYF.

By share, this clone ranks as medium-sized. CDR3 amino acids: CASSQVAGSGANVLTF. Written as DNA, the CDR3 is TGCGCCAGCAGCCAAGTGGCAGGATCTGGGGCCAACGTCCTGACTTTC. This chain connects TRBV4-3 to TRBJ2-6; D unclear. The ends were cut back, 1 base at V and 1 base at J, with 8 bases in the middle. Germline CDR1 LGHNA, CDR2 YSLEER. This CDR3 region has 16 residues.

This clone came up a few times. V is TRBV10-3 and J is TRBJ1-1; a possible D gene is TRBD1 (5 bases). The V and J ends lost 6 bases and 9 bases respectively, with 14 bases between them. The CDR3 totals 12 residues. Germline assignment: CDR1 ENHRY and CDR2 SYGVKD. As DNA, the CDR3 is TGTGCCATCAGCAGGGCCGGTGCTAAAGCTTTCTTT. It codes for CAISRAGAKAFF.

The gene calls are TRBV5-1 and TRBJ2-5; D may be TRBD1 (6 bases). Trimming left V 6 bases short and J 1 base short, with 19 bases between. Germline CDR1 is SGHRS and CDR2 is YFSETQ. CDR3 length: 16 residues. The CDR3 DNA is TGCGCCAGCAAACCAAATATCGTGACAGGCCAAGAGACCCAGTACTTC. Encoded protein: CASKPNIVTGQETQYF.

The V gene is TRBV9, the J gene TRBJ1-1, with D uncertain. Germline loops: CDR1 SGDLS, CDR2 YYNGEE. The CDR3 contains 14 residues. V was pared by 2 bases and J by 0 bases, with 8 bases between. This CDR3 reads CASSVGHLNTEAFF. The CDR3 DNA follows: TGTGCCAGCAGCGTCGGTCATTTGAACACTGAAGCTTTCTTT.

J is TRBJ1-2 and V is TRBV10-3; TRBD1 might be the D (5 bases). The CDR3 has 14 residues. Germline CDR1 and CDR2: ENHRY and SYGVKD. Trimming cost V 3 bases and J 2 bases, with 10 bases left between them. CDR3 nucleotides: TGTGCCATCAGTGACACAGGAAGAAACTATGGCTACACCTTC. It is translated as CAISDTGRNYGYTF.

The rearrangement joins TRBV7-8 to TRBJ1-1; D is ambiguous. The CDR3 spans 14 residues. CDR1 and CDR2 from the germline V gene are SGHVS and FQNEAQ. Deletions cut 5 bases from V and 1 base from J, with 11 bases between. The CDR3 DNA reads TGTGCCAGCAGCCCTAGGATGGCGAACACTGAAGCTTTCTTT. Translating it yields CASSPRMANTEAFF.

This clone was counted once. The chain couples TRBV9 to TRBJ1-2; D ambiguous. CDR3 length equals 12 residues. V was shortened by 4 bases and J by 7 bases, with 11 bases between the two germline ends. Germline V gene sequence: CDR1 SGDLS, CDR2 YYNGEE. The CDR3 here is CASSPVFSGYTF. The CDR3 nucleotides are TGTGCCAGCAGCCCCGTGTTTTCTGGCTACACCTTC.

The chain links TRBV30 to TRBJ2-1; D ambiguous. This CDR3 contains 14 residues. V gave up 5 bases and J gave up 4 bases, with 15 bases separating them. Germline CDR1 reads GTSNPN; CDR2 reads SVGIG (reference sequence). CDR3 region: CAWQSPERYNEQFF. The CDR3 coding sequence is TGTGCCTGGCAAAGCCCAGAGCGTTACAATGAGCAGTTCTTC.

The genes are TRBV15 and TRBJ2-7; D is perhaps TRBD2 (5 bases). Trimming took off 0 bases at V and 4 bases at J, with 10 bases between the two ends. There are 14 residues in the CDR3. Germline V CDR1 and CDR2: LNHNV, YYDKDF (reference sequence). For the CDR3, the DNA is TGTGCCACCAGCAGAGATGTACGGGAATACGAGCAGTACTTC. Its translation: CATSRDVREYEQYF.

This clone was counted at least ten times. The chain's CDR3 is CASSLGRGNYGYTF. The CDR3 DNA is TGTGCCAGCAGCTTAGGCCGGGGGAACTATGGCTACACCTTC. The chain has TRBV7-2 and TRBJ1-2; weak D call: TRBD1 (5 bases). V dropped 1 base and J dropped 2 bases, with 8 bases sitting between them. CDR1 is SGHTA, CDR2 FQGNSA, per germline. This CDR3 contains 14 residues.

This chain joins TRBV9 and TRBJ2-2; 7 bases are shared with TRBD2. The CDR3 extends over 16 amino acids. In germline, CDR1 is SGDLS, CDR2 YYNGEE. Losses at the gene ends were 0 bases for V and 3 bases for J; bases not matched to a gene: 5. CDR3 sequence: CASSVEWGGYTGELFF. The CDR3 bases are TGTGCCAGCAGCGTAGAATGGGGGGGATACACCGGGGAGCTGTTTTTT.

The chain has TRBV28 and TRBJ1-3; TRBD1 matches 9 bases. The V segment lost 1 base and the J segment 5 bases; nucleotides outside the gene matches: 0. This CDR3 region has 14 residues. The germline V gene has CDR1 MDHEN and CDR2 SYDVKM. This chain's CDR3 is CASSLYRGRNTIYF. The CDR3 bases are TGTGCCAGCAGTTTATACAGGGGGCGAAACACCATATATTTT.

This clone has only a few counts. V usage is TRBV4-1 and J usage is TRBJ2-5; TRBD2 is a possible D gene (6 bases). V dropped 1 base and J dropped 8 bases, with 11 bases sitting between them. The CDR3 totals 13 residues. Germline V lookup: CDR1 MGHRA, CDR2 YSYEKL. This CDR3 reads CASSQVGGATQYF. The CDR3 DNA is TGCGCCAGCAGCCAAGTTGGCGGGGCCACCCAGTACTTC.

This rearrangement joins TRBV19 to TRBJ2-1; TRBD2 matches 14 bases. CDR1 and CDR2 (germline): LNHDA, SQIVND (reference sequence). V lost 7 bases, J lost 4 bases, and 3 bases stayed unmatched. The CDR3 contains 15 residues. CDR3 coding DNA: TGTGCCAGTAAGGGACTAGCGGGGGAATACAATGAGCAGTTCTTC. It yields the protein CASKGLAGEYNEQFF.

The chain joins TRBV4-2 to TRBJ2-1, with 14 bases lining up with TRBD2. This CDR3 region has 16 residues. The germline V gene encodes CDR1 LGHNA and CDR2 YNFKEQ. With 2 bases clipped from V and 6 bases from J, the junction kept 3 bases outside the gene matches. CDR3: CASSQLGLAGGNEQFF. DNA for the CDR3: TGTGCCAGCAGCCAATTAGGACTAGCGGGGGGCAATGAGCAGTTCTTC.

The chain recombines TRBV4-1 with TRBJ2-1, with 12 bases aligning to TRBD2. CDR1 and CDR2 (germline): MGHRA, YSYEKL. The CDR3 extends over 19 amino acids. V shed 3 bases and J 5 bases; nucleotides not matched to a gene: 14. In DNA, the CDR3 is TGCGCCAGCAGCCAGGGGGAGGCCCTACTAGCGGGGGGAAACAATGAGCAGTTCTTC. This sequence encodes CASSQGEALLAGGNNEQFF.

The rearrangement links TRBV2 to TRBJ2-7; weak D call: TRBD1 (5 bases). Trimming took 6 bases from V and 3 from J, leaving 9 bases between them. The CDR3 covers 12 residues. Germline V lookup: CDR1 SNHLY, CDR2 FYNNEI. In nucleotides, the CDR3 is TGTGCCAGCAGCGACGACAGCTACGAGCAGTACTTC. Translating it yields CASSDDSYEQYF.

This clone has only a few counts. The chain carries TRBV27 and TRBJ2-7; 8 bases are shared with TRBD1. Looked up from germline, CDR1 is MNHEY and CDR2 is SMNVEV (reference sequence). With V trimmed by 7 bases and J by 3 bases, 17 bases remained unmatched. CDR3 length equals 17 residues. CDR3 bases: TGTGCCAGCACTAAAGGGACCACCGGGACAGGAGACTACGAGCAGTACTTC. Encoded protein: CASTKGTTGTGDYEQYF.

J is TRBJ2-3 and V is TRBV4-3; TRBD2 is a possible D gene (7 bases). Germline V CDR1 and CDR2: LGHNA, YSLEER. The CDR3 spans 17 residues. V lost 0 bases and J lost 0, with 13 bases in between. CDR3 residues: CASSQDLTGGSTDTQYF. CDR3 bases: TGCGCCAGCAGCCAAGATCTAACGGGGGGCAGCACAGATACGCAGTATTTT.

This clone was seen more than once but under ten times. The chain is built from TRBV7-2 and TRBJ2-5, with TRBD2 identical over 10 bases. CDR1 SGHTA and CDR2 FQGNSA come from the germline V gene. V shed 5 bases, J shed 5 bases, and the junction held 20 bases outside the gene matches. This CDR3 has 19 amino acids. DNA of the CDR3: TGTGCCAGCAGCCAAGGATGGGTGGTGAGCGGGGGGGCTGTTGAGACCCAGTACTTC. Its translation is CASSQGWVVSGGAVETQYF. The full variable domain, rest sourced from reference TRBV7-2 and TRBJ2-5, is GAGVSQSPSNKVTEKGKDVELRCDPISGHTALYWYRQSLGQGLEFLIYFQGNSAPDKSGLPSDRFSAERTGGSVSTLTIQRTQQEDSAVYLCASSQGWVVSGGAVETQYFGPGTRLLVL.

The rearrangement uses TRBV4-3 and TRBJ2-6; no clear D gene. Trimming removed 4 bases from V and 0 bases from J, with 10 bases in between. The CDR3 sequence is 16 residues long. In germline, CDR1 is LGHNA, CDR2 YSLEER. The CDR3 reads CASSPQIHSGANVLTF. The CDR3 nucleotides read TGCGCCAGCAGCCCCCAAATTCACTCTGGGGCCAACGTCCTGACTTTC.

This chain joins TRBV9 and TRBJ1-1; D unresolved. CDR1 is SGDLS and CDR2 is YYNGEE in the germline V gene. The CDR3 contains 13 residues. Between the trimmed V and J ends, which lost 2 bases and 4 bases, there was a span of 9 bases. This chain's CDR3 is CASSVEDSTEAFF. For the CDR3, the DNA is TGTGCCAGCAGCGTTGAGGATTCCACTGAAGCTTTCTTT.

The CDR3 protein is CASTKTGGSNYGYTF. In nucleotides, the CDR3 is TGTGCCAGCACCAAGACAGGGGGCTCTAACTATGGCTACACCTTC. This chain joins TRBV6-5 and TRBJ1-2; TRBD1 agrees at 10 bases. This CDR3 has 15 residues. The junction had 5 bases not matched to a gene; V was cut back by 7 bases and J by 0 bases. From germline, CDR1 is MNHEY and CDR2 SVGAGI.

CDR3 region: CASSLVGRRAGQETQYF. The DNA of the CDR3 is TGTGCCAGCAGCTTAGTCGGGCGCAGGGCAGGCCAAGAGACCCAGTACTTC. This chain uses TRBV11-2 with TRBJ2-5, with TRBD1 as a possible D gene (5 bases). CDR1 is SGHAT and CDR2 is FQNNGV in the germline V gene. The ends were cut back, 1 base at V and 1 base at J, with 16 bases in the middle. The CDR3 has 17 residues.

V gene TRBV2 combines with J gene TRBJ2-1; TRBD2 aligns across 12 bases. This CDR3 spans 15 amino acids. Germline V gives CDR1 SNHLY, CDR2 FYNNEI. With 4 bases clipped from V and 5 bases from J, the junction kept 3 bases outside the gene matches. CDR3 bases: TGTGCCAGCAGTGGGACTAGCGGGGCAAACAATGAGCAGTTCTTC. Translation gives CASSGTSGANNEQFF.

For this clone: At one end the junction does not follow the germline gene, possibly because of a read error. V usage is TRBV7-7 and J usage is TRBJ2-5, with TRBD1 as a possible D gene (5 bases). This CDR3 has 16 amino acids. Per germline, CDR1 SSHAT and CDR2 FNYEAQ (reference sequence). CDR3 residues: CASSLGAGPPQEAQYF. The DNA for the CDR3 is TGTGCCAGCAGCTTAGGGGCAGGGCCACCTCAAGAGGCCCAGTACTTC.